The clone carrying this T cell receptor beta chain showed up just a few times. As yet, its antigen is unknown. Primers: 60 Vbeta forward and 13 Jbeta reverse. Only in-frame clones appear in the TCRdb table, and some are missing; sequencing was by immunoSEQ multiplex PCR. The data hold fewer than 250,000 clones, with about 75% observed a single time. The data belong to a study of cytomegalovirus exposure and HLA in healthy donors. In the study overall: Sequencing of roughly 180 million T cells in an earlier analysis found about 120 million unique TCR beta sequences. Falling in the Caucasian-associated ancestry cluster were 80% to 85% of around 370 genotyped donors. Study-wide points: In the analysis, some V segments, TRBV6-2 and TRBV6-3 included, were excluded as indistinguishable.

J gave up 7 bases and V 1 base, and 7 bases lay outside the gene matches. The CDR3 is 15 residues long. Germline V gene sequence: CDR1 LGHNA, CDR2 YSLEER. The sequenced sample was PBMCs. The chain is built from TRBV4-3 and TRBJ2-7, with 10 positions matching TRBD2. The receptor was derived from a man between 18 and 29 years old in good health and CMV-seronegative. The CDR3 loop reads CASSQALAGVGEQYF. CDR3 sequence (DNA): TGCGCCAGCAGCCAAGCTCTAGCGGGAGTGGGGGAGCAGTACTTC.